A selection of T cell receptor beta chains follows, all from one sample in a study of shared clonotypes between healthy human individuals. Sequenced by immunoSEQ multiplex PCR; TCRdb stores in-frame clones only, minus some. This table holds roughly 2.2 million clones, 92% found once. Sample: naive CD4+ T cells from PBMCs. The receptors come from a man aged 18 to 30 in good health. Some clones in this sample may be carry-over from other donors' samples. The CDR3 runs from the conserved cysteine through the conserved F or W. The order of the fields is J gene, D gene, V gene, clone size, CDR3 DNA, CDR3 protein. D genes are given only for firm matches. Clone size is stated in some rows and not others, as once, few, many or a class when expanded.

J gene: TRBJ2-7
D gene: TRBD2
V gene: TRBV30
clone size: -
CDR3 DNA: TGTGCCTGGAGGTCGGGGGGGGTCTACGAGCAGTACTTC
CDR3 protein: CAWRSGGVYEQYF

J gene: TRBJ1-5
D gene: -
V gene: TRBV5-7
clone size: -
CDR3 DNA: TGTGCCAGCAGCTTACTTGGGCCCCAGCATTTT
CDR3 protein: CASSLLGPQHF

J gene: TRBJ2-2
D gene: -
V gene: TRBV30
clone size: -
CDR3 DNA: TGTGCCTGGAGTGTCGGGACAATTTTCACCGGGGAGCTGTTTTTT
CDR3 protein: CAWSVGTIFTGELFF

J gene: TRBJ1-3
D gene: TRBD1
V gene: TRBV28
clone size: -
CDR3 DNA: TGTGCCAGCAGTTTAGGCGTGACAGGGCCCTCCTCTGGAAACACCATATATTTT
CDR3 protein: CASSLGVTGPSSGNTIYF

J gene: TRBJ2-3
D gene: TRBD2
V gene: TRBV4-2
clone size: -
CDR3 DNA: TGTGCCAGCAGCCAGCGCGGGAGGGGCACAGATACGCAGTATTTT
CDR3 protein: CASSQRGRGTDTQYF

J gene: TRBJ2-7
D gene: -
V gene: TRBV30
clone size: -
CDR3 DNA: TGTGCCTGGAGGGAGGGCAGATACCCCTACGAGCAGTACTTC
CDR3 protein: CAWREGRYPYEQYF

J gene: TRBJ2-5
D gene: TRBD2
V gene: TRBV9
clone size: -
CDR3 DNA: TGTGCCAGCAGCTCAAGCGTAGGGACTAGCGGGAGGCCGGGAGAGACCCAGTACTTC
CDR3 protein: CASSSSVGTSGRPGETQYF

J gene: TRBJ2-5
D gene: TRBD1
V gene: TRBV25-1
clone size: once
CDR3 DNA: TGTGCCAGCAGTGAACTGCCAGGGGGCAGGGAGACCCAGTACTTC
CDR3 protein: CASSELPGGRETQYF

J gene: TRBJ2-3
D gene: -
V gene: TRBV14
clone size: few
CDR3 DNA: TGTGCCAGCAGCCAAGAAACAGATACGCAGTATTTT
CDR3 protein: CASSQETDTQYF

J gene: TRBJ2-1
D gene: TRBD1
V gene: TRBV6-6
clone size: -
CDR3 DNA: TGTGCCAGCACAGGGGGCACCTACAATGAGCAGTTCTTC
CDR3 protein: CASTGGTYNEQFF

J gene: TRBJ2-1
D gene: -
V gene: TRBV2
clone size: few
CDR3 DNA: TGTGCCAGCAGTGACAACAGGTTCGGCAATGAGCAGTTCTTC
CDR3 protein: CASSDNRFGNEQFF

J gene: TRBJ1-1
D gene: -
V gene: TRBV7-9
clone size: few
CDR3 DNA: TGTGCCAGCAGCCTCATCGCAAACACTGAAGCTTTCTTT
CDR3 protein: CASSLIANTEAFF

J gene: TRBJ2-2
D gene: TRBD1
V gene: TRBV10-3
clone size: -
CDR3 DNA: TGTGCCATCAGTGAGTGGACAGGACAGGAGAACACCGGGGAGCTGTTTTTT
CDR3 protein: CAISEWTGQENTGELFF

J gene: TRBJ1-1
D gene: TRBD1
V gene: TRBV6-5
clone size: -
CDR3 DNA: TGTGCCAGCAGTTACCGCTACAGGGGTGGAAGTGAAGCTTTCTTT
CDR3 protein: CASSYRYRGGSEAFF

J gene: TRBJ2-5
D gene: -
V gene: TRBV20-1
clone size: -
CDR3 DNA: TGCAGTGCTACCCTACAGAGTCACCAGTACTTC
CDR3 protein: CSATLQSHQYF

J gene: TRBJ2-7
D gene: -
V gene: TRBV15
clone size: -
CDR3 DNA: TGTGCCACCAGCAGAGTCCAGGGAGCACCCTACGAGCAGTACTTC
CDR3 protein: CATSRVQGAPYEQYF

J gene: TRBJ2-3
D gene: TRBD2
V gene: TRBV5-6
clone size: -
CDR3 DNA: TGTGCCAGCAGCTCCTACACTAGCGGCAGCACAGATACGCAGTATTTT
CDR3 protein: CASSSYTSGSTDTQYF

J gene: TRBJ2-5
D gene: -
V gene: TRBV7-3
clone size: -
CDR3 DNA: TGTGCCAGCAGCTTAACGGGGACTGGGACCCAGTACTTC
CDR3 protein: CASSLTGTGTQYF

J gene: TRBJ2-6
D gene: -
V gene: TRBV7-3
clone size: -
CDR3 DNA: TGTGCCAGCAGCTTGCGGCAGTTTTCCTCTGGGGCCAACGTCCTGACTTTC
CDR3 protein: CASSLRQFSSGANVLTF

J gene: TRBJ2-2
D gene: -
V gene: TRBV5-1
clone size: -
CDR3 DNA: TGCGCCAGCAGCTTGGAGGGGTTGACTACCGGGGAGCTGTTTTTT
CDR3 protein: CASSLEGLTTGELFF

J gene: TRBJ2-7
D gene: TRBD2
V gene: TRBV28
clone size: -
CDR3 DNA: TGTGCCAGCAGTGTGCTTAGCGGGACCCCTTACGAGCAGTACTTC
CDR3 protein: CASSVLSGTPYEQYF

J gene: TRBJ2-3
D gene: -
V gene: TRBV27
clone size: -
CDR3 DNA: TGTGCCAGCAGTTTATATTGGGGGGCAGGCACAGATACGCAGTATTTT
CDR3 protein: CASSLYWGAGTDTQYF

J gene: TRBJ2-1
D gene: TRBD2
V gene: TRBV18
clone size: -
CDR3 DNA: TGTGCCAGCTCACCTAGCGGGCCCGACTACAATGAGCAGTTCTTC
CDR3 protein: CASSPSGPDYNEQFF

J gene: TRBJ1-1
D gene: -
V gene: TRBV7-9
clone size: once
CDR3 DNA: TGTGCCAGCAGCTTATCCGGGGTGAACACTGAAGCTTTCTTT
CDR3 protein: CASSLSGVNTEAFF

J gene: TRBJ1-3
D gene: -
V gene: TRBV9
clone size: -
CDR3 DNA: TGTGCCAGCAGCGTAGCCCCGAGGGGTTCTGGAAACACCATATATTTT
CDR3 protein: CASSVAPRGSGNTIYF

J gene: TRBJ1-4
D gene: -
V gene: TRBV30
clone size: -
CDR3 DNA: TGTGCCTGGAGGACAGTAAATAATGAAAAACTGTTTTTT
CDR3 protein: CAWRTVNNEKLFF

J gene: TRBJ2-2
D gene: TRBD1
V gene: TRBV27
clone size: -
CDR3 DNA: TGTGCCAGCAGGGCCACCGGGACAGCGAACACCGGGGAGCTGTTTTTT
CDR3 protein: CASRATGTANTGELFF

J gene: TRBJ2-5
D gene: -
V gene: TRBV5-4
clone size: -
CDR3 DNA: TGTGCCAGCAGCTTGTCAAACGGTCCGGAGACCCAGTACTTC
CDR3 protein: CASSLSNGPETQYF

J gene: TRBJ1-2
D gene: -
V gene: TRBV7-2
clone size: -
CDR3 DNA: TGTGCCAGCAGCTTAGAGGCTTTATTGGGCTATGGCTACACCTTC
CDR3 protein: CASSLEALLGYGYTF

J gene: TRBJ1-2
D gene: -
V gene: TRBV19
clone size: -
CDR3 DNA: TGTGCCAGTAGGCCCGAATGGGGCGAGGAGGGCTACACCTTC
CDR3 protein: CASRPEWGEEGYTF

J gene: TRBJ2-4
D gene: TRBD1
V gene: TRBV19
clone size: -
CDR3 DNA: TGTGCCAGTAGTATGGACAGGGAGAGCATTCAGTACTTC
CDR3 protein: CASSMDRESIQYF

J gene: TRBJ2-5
D gene: TRBD2
V gene: TRBV29-1
clone size: -
CDR3 DNA: TGCAGCGTTGTACTAGCGGGAAAAGAGACCCAGTACTTC
CDR3 protein: CSVVLAGKETQYF

J gene: TRBJ2-3
D gene: TRBD2
V gene: TRBV29-1
clone size: -
CDR3 DNA: TGCAGCGTTGGGCGGGAGAACGTGGATACGCAGTATTTT
CDR3 protein: CSVGRENVDTQYF

J gene: TRBJ2-1
D gene: TRBD2
V gene: TRBV4-1
clone size: -
CDR3 DNA: TGCGCCAGCACCAAAGCGGGAGCGGGCTCCTACAATGAGCAGTTCTTC
CDR3 protein: CASTKAGAGSYNEQFF

J gene: TRBJ1-3
D gene: -
V gene: TRBV30
clone size: -
CDR3 DNA: TGTGCCTGGAGTGTTGAGGGCTTAGGAAACACCATATATTTT
CDR3 protein: CAWSVEGLGNTIYF

J gene: TRBJ2-7
D gene: -
V gene: TRBV5-8
clone size: -
CDR3 DNA: TGTGCCAGCAGCCAGCCCGGGACTGGACTAACCTACGAGCAGTACTTC
CDR3 protein: CASSQPGTGLTYEQYF

J gene: TRBJ1-4
D gene: -
V gene: TRBV10-2
clone size: -
CDR3 DNA: TGCGCCAGCAGTGAAGGTCAGGTCTGGGAAAAACTGTTTTTT
CDR3 protein: CASSEGQVWEKLFF

J gene: TRBJ2-1
D gene: -
V gene: TRBV20-1
clone size: -
CDR3 DNA: TGCAGTGCCCCGAAGGGTGGGCAGTTCTTC
CDR3 protein: CSAPKGGQFF

J gene: TRBJ2-7
D gene: -
V gene: TRBV5-4
clone size: -
CDR3 DNA: TGTGCCAGCAGCCCCACGCCCCTCTACGAGCAGTACTTC
CDR3 protein: CASSPTPLYEQYF

J gene: TRBJ2-7
D gene: -
V gene: TRBV5-1
clone size: -
CDR3 DNA: TGCGCCAGCAGCCCACACGGGCAGGGCGCCTACGAGCAGTACTTC
CDR3 protein: CASSPHGQGAYEQYF

J gene: TRBJ2-3
D gene: -
V gene: TRBV14
clone size: -
CDR3 DNA: TGTGCCAGCAGCCAAGATTGGGGACTTCGACGCACAGATACGCAGTATTTT
CDR3 protein: CASSQDWGLRRTDTQYF

J gene: TRBJ2-3
D gene: -
V gene: TRBV29-1
clone size: once
CDR3 DNA: TGCAGCGTACAGGGACAAAAAAAGGGCGCAGATACGCAGTATTTT
CDR3 protein: CSVQGQKKGADTQYF

J gene: TRBJ2-3
D gene: TRBD2
V gene: TRBV6-4
clone size: once
CDR3 DNA: TGTGCCAGCAGTGAGTCACCGGGAGGGAGGAGCACAGATACGCAGTATTTT
CDR3 protein: CASSESPGGRSTDTQYF

J gene: TRBJ2-7
D gene: TRBD2
V gene: TRBV11-3
clone size: -
CDR3 DNA: TGTGCCAGCAAGACTAGCGGGAGGTTCTACGAGCAGTACTTC
CDR3 protein: CASKTSGRFYEQYF

J gene: TRBJ2-2
D gene: TRBD2
V gene: TRBV19
clone size: -
CDR3 DNA: TGTGCCAGTTACCCGACTAGCGGGATCGGCACCGGGGAGCTGTTTTTT
CDR3 protein: CASYPTSGIGTGELFF

J gene: TRBJ2-2
D gene: TRBD2
V gene: TRBV7-2
clone size: -
CDR3 DNA: TGTGCCAGCAGCACCAGACTAGCTAGCACCGGGGAGCTGTTTTTT
CDR3 protein: CASSTRLASTGELFF

J gene: TRBJ2-7
D gene: -
V gene: TRBV5-1
clone size: -
CDR3 DNA: TGCGCCAGCAGCGCAGACGGGGACTCCTACGAGCAGTACTTC
CDR3 protein: CASSADGDSYEQYF

J gene: TRBJ2-7
D gene: -
V gene: TRBV14
clone size: -
CDR3 DNA: TGTGCCAGCAGCCAAGGGGGCCCGTCGACAGAGCAGTACTTC
CDR3 protein: CASSQGGPSTEQYF

J gene: TRBJ2-3
D gene: -
V gene: TRBV7-2
clone size: -
CDR3 DNA: TGTGCCAGCGTTAGCGCCTCTAGCACAGATACGCAGTATTTT
CDR3 protein: CASVSASSTDTQYF